A single sample gave rise to the 32 T cell receptor beta chains below, sequenced in a study of blood T cell repertoires in COVID-19. Assay: immunoSEQ multiplex PCR; the TCRdb copy retains only in-frame clones and omits some. Here the sample spans around 480,000 clones, roughly 87% being singletons. Sequencing used PBMCs or T cells enriched from blood (not recorded which). All receptors come from a young woman who had recovered from COVID-19.

The CDR3 DNA is TGTGCCAGTACCCCAACAGGGTCCACTGAAGCTTTCTTT. This translates into CASTPTGSTEAFF. The chain links TRBV19 to TRBJ1-1; TRBD1 is a possible D gene (6 bases). The CDR3 loop spans 13 amino acids. The germline V and J ends were trimmed by 7 bases and 4 bases, with 13 bases remaining between them. Germline CDR1 reads LNHDA; CDR2 reads SQIVND (reference sequence).

The chain uses TRBV5-5 and TRBJ2-7; possible D gene TRBD1, 5 bases. Germline lookup yields CDR1 SGHKS and CDR2 YYEKEE (reference sequence). V gave up 4 bases and J gave up 0 bases, with 11 bases separating them. CDR3 length: 14 amino acids. The CDR3 loop is CASSHRDSSYEQYF. CDR3 coding DNA: TGTGCCAGCAGCCACCGTGACAGCTCCTACGAGCAGTACTTC.

This rearrangement joins TRBV5-1 to TRBJ2-1; 11 bases map to TRBD2. The CDR3 totals 15 residues. CDR1 SGHRS and CDR2 YFSETQ come from the germline V gene. Losses at the gene ends were 2 bases for V and 7 bases for J; bases not matched to a gene: 5. CDR3 in amino acids: CASSFSGGVENEQFF. In DNA, the CDR3 is TGCGCCAGCAGCTTTAGCGGGGGGGTGGAAAATGAGCAGTTCTTC.

V and J are TRBV4-1 and TRBJ2-5; tentatively, D is TRBD2 (7 bases). Germline CDR1 is MGHRA and CDR2 is YSYEKL. V lost 6 bases and J 6 bases, leaving 20 bases between the germline ends. CDR3 length equals 15 residues. The CDR3 region has the DNA TGCGCCAGCAGTTTTAGAGGGGGGGCAGAGAAGACCCAGTACTTC. Translation gives CASSFRGGAEKTQYF.

The chain employs TRBV15 and TRBJ1-4; possible D gene TRBD1, 5 bases. The V and J ends lost 1 base and 7 bases respectively, with 7 bases between them. CDR1 is LNHNV, CDR2 YYDKDF, per germline (reference sequence). The CDR3 runs to 13 residues. The CDR3 DNA reads TGTGCCACCAGCAGAGGGGGGGGTGAAAAACTGTTTTTT. This codes for CATSRGGGEKLFF.

The rearrangement uses TRBV21-1 and TRBJ1-2. TRBV21-1 constitutes a pseudogene. This CDR3 spans 14 amino acids. CDR3 in amino acids: CASSGQERDYGYTF. Here the CDR3 DNA reads TGTGCCAGCAGCGGTCAAGAGAGGGACTATGGCTACACCTTC.

V gene TRBV19 combines with J gene TRBJ1-5; 8 bases match TRBD1. V lost 7 bases to trimming and J lost 5 bases; unmatched junction nucleotides: 16. This CDR3 comprises 17 residues. Germline values: CDR1 LNHDA, CDR2 SQIVND (reference sequence). CDR3: CASTLLFGQGGDQPQHF. The DNA for the CDR3 is TGTGCCAGTACTTTATTATTCGGACAGGGAGGCGATCAGCCCCAGCATTTT.

V gene TRBV5-1 combines with J gene TRBJ1-3; D is unresolved. The CDR3 has 15 amino acids. The V and J ends lost 3 bases and 3 bases respectively, with 13 bases between them. Per germline, CDR1 SGHRS and CDR2 YFSETQ. This chain's CDR3 is CASSSTVRGGNTIYF. Written as DNA, the CDR3 is TGCGCCAGCAGCTCGACGGTCCGGGGTGGAAACACCATATATTTT.

The chain couples TRBV3-1 (or the pseudogene TRBV3-2) to TRBJ2-5, with 12 nucleotides matching TRBD2. The J segment lost 1 base and the V segment lost 3 bases, leaving 6 bases of the junction unmatched. The CDR3 is 17 residues long. CDR1 LGHDT and CDR2 YNNKEL come from the germline V gene (reference sequence). Written as DNA, the CDR3 is TGTGCCAGCAGCCACGGACTAGCGGGGACAACCCAAGAGACCCAGTACTTC. This gives the protein CASSHGLAGTTQETQYF.

The chain combines TRBV5-1 with TRBJ2-3; TRBD2 agrees at 10 bases. CDR3 length: 15 residues. CDR1 is SGHRS, CDR2 YFSETQ, per germline. After removal of 1 base from V and 2 bases from J, the junction contained 1 base not matched to a gene. CDR3 sequence: CASSLTSGATDTQYF. The CDR3 DNA reads as TGCGCCAGCAGCTTGACTAGCGGGGCCACAGATACGCAGTATTTT.

J is TRBJ1-5 and V is TRBV11-2; 7 bases line up with TRBD1. The trim removed 2 bases at V and 2 bases at J, leaving 12 bases unmatched. CDR3 length: 18 amino acids. In germline, CDR1 is SGHAT, CDR2 FQNNGV. The CDR3 DNA reads as TGTGCCAGCAGCTTACAGGGGGTGAGTAACGGCGGCAATCAGCCCCAGCATTTT. Amino acid sequence: CASSLQGVSNGGNQPQHF.

The chain recombines TRBV10-3 with TRBJ2-2; TRBD1 matches at 7 bases. V was pared by 7 bases and J by 6 bases, with 11 bases of the junction left unmatched. CDR1 is ENHRY, CDR2 SYGVKD, per germline. The CDR3 runs 15 residues. For the CDR3, the DNA is TGTGCCATCACTGACTCCGACAGGGCCCCCGGGGAGCTGTTTTTT. Residues: CAITDSDRAPGELFF.

This clone has a single count. This sequence joins TRBV7-2 and TRBJ1-1, with D hard to call. CDR1 SGHTA and CDR2 FQGNSA come from the germline V gene. V was pared by 5 bases and J by 0 bases, with 7 bases between. The CDR3 sequence is 13 residues long. This CDR3 reads CASSVHMNTEAFF. DNA for the CDR3: TGTGCCAGCAGCGTACATATGAACACTGAAGCTTTCTTT. Supplemented by reference TRBV7-2 and TRBJ1-1, the full variable domain reads GAGVSQSPSNKVTEKGKDVELRCDPISGHTALYWYRQSLGQGLEFLIYFQGNSAPDKSGLPSDRFSAERTGGSVSTLTIQRTQQEDSAVYLCASSVHMNTEAFFGQGTRLTVV.

This clone was found once. This chain uses TRBV5-1 with TRBJ1-1; D might be TRBD1 (5 bases). Per germline, CDR1 SGHRS and CDR2 YFSETQ. This CDR3 region has 14 residues. Trimming left V 2 bases short and J 4 bases short, with 12 bases between. CDR3 amino acids: CASSFGGGVTEAFF. The CDR3 nucleotides are TGCGCCAGCAGCTTCGGGGGAGGGGTCACTGAAGCTTTCTTT.

This chain links TRBV30 with TRBJ1-6; 12 bases line up with TRBD1. V lost 3 bases and J lost 8; bases outside the gene matches: 11. The CDR3 runs 17 residues. Germline V gene sequence: CDR1 GTSNPN, CDR2 SVGIG (reference sequence). The CDR3 here is CAWSAEWGTGGHSPLHF. CDR3 bases: TGTGCCTGGAGCGCCGAATGGGGGACAGGGGGCCATTCACCCCTCCACTTT.

The chain has TRBV2 and TRBJ1-2, with 7 bases matching TRBD1. Germline lookup yields CDR1 SNHLY and CDR2 FYNNEI. The CDR3 extends over 13 amino acids. Trimming took 10 bases from V and 8 from J; bases not matched to a gene: 13. Here the CDR3 reads CATTLQGIEGYTF. In DNA, the CDR3 is TGTGCCACCACCTTACAGGGGATAGAGGGCTACACCTTC. Full variable domain (remainder filled in from reference TRBV2 and TRBJ1-2): EPEVTQTPSHQVTQMGQEVILRCVPISNHLYFYWYRQILGQKVEFLVSFYNNEISEKSEIFDDQFSVERPDGSNFTLKIRSTKLEDSAMYFCATTLQGIEGYTFGSGTRLTVV.

The V call is TRBV7-8, the J call TRBJ1-1, with D maybe TRBD1 (6 bases). CDR1 is SGHVS and CDR2 is FQNEAQ in the germline V gene. V was clipped by 5 bases and J by 0 bases, with 10 bases between them. The CDR3 loop spans 14 amino acids. CDR3 nucleotides: TGTGCCAGCAGCCATGGACAGATGAACACTGAAGCTTTCTTT. This gives the protein CASSHGQMNTEAFF.

The rearrangement joins TRBV10-3 to TRBJ1-1; TRBD1 agrees at 9 bases. Trimming took 8 bases from V and 6 from J; bases not matched to a gene: 13. This CDR3 is built from 15 residues. Germline V gives CDR1 ENHRY, CDR2 SYGVKD. The CDR3 region is CAIGGQGNEGAEAFF. In DNA form, the CDR3 reads TGTGCCATCGGCGGACAGGGGAATGAAGGGGCTGAAGCTTTCTTT.

The rearrangement joins TRBV7-2 to TRBJ1-6; D gene unclear. The CDR3 runs to 14 residues. Looked up from germline, CDR1 is SGHTA and CDR2 is FQGNSA. Deletions cut 0 bases from V and 9 bases from J, with 9 bases between. The CDR3, as DNA: TGTGCCAGCAGCTTAGCGCATGAGTTTTCACCCCTCCACTTT. Translating it yields CASSLAHEFSPLHF. Supplemented by reference TRBV7-2 and TRBJ1-6, the full variable domain reads GAGVSQSPSNKVTEKGKDVELRCDPISGHTALYWYRQSLGQGLEFLIYFQGNSAPDKSGLPSDRFSAERTGGSVSTLTIQRTQQEDSAVYLCASSLAHEFSPLHFGNGTRLTVT.

As to this clone: The sample carries other DNA sequences with the same CDR3. CDR3 protein: CASSRDSLNQPQHF. In DNA form, the CDR3 reads TGTGCCAGCAGCCGGGACAGCCTCAATCAGCCCCAGCATTTT. The chain combines TRBV3-1 (or the pseudogene TRBV3-2) with TRBJ1-5, with TRBD1 identical over 7 bases. V gave up 4 bases and J gave up 3 bases; unmatched junction bases: 3. Germline-derived CDR1 and CDR2 are LGHDT and YNNKEL (reference sequence). The CDR3 contains 14 residues.

The rearrangement uses TRBV2 and TRBJ1-1; D is perhaps TRBD1 (6 bases). CDR3 length equals 18 residues. The V and J ends lost 6 bases and 0 bases respectively, with 23 bases between them. The germline V gene has CDR1 SNHLY and CDR2 FYNNEI. The CDR3 DNA reads TGTGCCAGCAGAGGGGGGGTACGGACAGATTCACTGAACACTGAAGCTTTCTTT. Its protein is CASRGGVRTDSLNTEAFF.

V and J are TRBV5-1 and TRBJ1-1; D is ambiguous. With 2 bases removed from V and 4 bases from J, the gap between germline ends came to 15 bases. The CDR3 totals 15 residues. CDR1 SGHRS and CDR2 YFSETQ come from the germline V gene. CDR3 amino acids: CASSFNGQAGTEAFF. CDR3 nucleotide sequence: TGCGCCAGCAGCTTCAATGGGCAAGCGGGCACTGAAGCTTTCTTT. The full variable domain, its missing parts supplied by reference TRBV5-1 and TRBJ1-1, is KAGVTQTPRYLIKTRGQQVTLSCSPISGHRSVSWYQQTPGQGLQFLFEYFSETQRNKGNFPGRFSGRQFSNSRSEMNVSTLELGDSALYLCASSFNGQAGTEAFFGQGTRLTVV.

This clone appeared a single time. The chain employs TRBV6-2 or TRBV6-3 and TRBJ2-3; 7 nucleotides match TRBD2. There are 17 residues in the CDR3. Trimming at V came to 6 bases and at J to 6 bases, leaving 18 bases not matched to a gene. Germline V gives CDR1 MNHEY, CDR2 SVGEGT. CDR3 in DNA: TGTGCCAGCAGCCCTCCCCCAGGACTAGGGAGGTCGGATACGCAGTATTTT. Residues: CASSPPPGLGRSDTQYF.

This chain links TRBV5-1 with TRBJ1-2; D might be TRBD1 (5 bases). The V and J ends lost 4 bases and 4 bases respectively, with 11 bases between them. The germline gives CDR1 SGHRS, CDR2 YFSETQ. The CDR3 consists of 13 residues. CDR3 DNA: TGCGCCAGCAGCCGCGGGACTCGCTATGGCTACACCTTC. Translating gives CASSRGTRYGYTF.

The chain combines TRBV7-2 with TRBJ2-3; possibly TRBD2 for D (7 bases). V shed 1 base and J shed 4 bases, with 12 bases lying between them. The CDR3 sequence is 15 residues long. The germline V gene encodes CDR1 SGHTA and CDR2 FQGNSA. The CDR3 is CASSLGGGGADTQYF. As DNA, the CDR3 is TGTGCCAGCAGCTTAGGGGGGGGCGGGGCAGATACGCAGTATTTT.

The CDR3 loop reads CASSPPTFSQGAVNYGYTF. The CDR3 DNA reads as TGTGCCAGTAGTCCGCCTACTTTTTCACAGGGGGCGGTTAACTATGGCTACACCTTC. The rearrangement links TRBV19 to TRBJ1-2, with 9 bases fitting TRBD1. The CDR3 length is 19 residues. The V gene end was trimmed by 5 bases and the J gene end by 1 base; junction bases not matched to a gene: 17. Germline CDR1 and CDR2: LNHDA and SQIVND (reference sequence).

The chain carries TRBV5-1 and TRBJ1-1, with D perhaps TRBD1 (5 bases). V shed 4 bases and J shed 3 bases, with 16 bases lying between them. The CDR3 spans 15 residues. Germline assignment: CDR1 SGHRS and CDR2 YFSETQ. The CDR3 loop is CASSGFGLGDTEAFF. The CDR3 region has the DNA TGCGCCAGCAGCGGTTTCGGATTAGGGGACACTGAAGCTTTCTTT.

J is TRBJ2-7 and V is TRBV18, with TRBD1 matching 7 bases. V was clipped by 6 bases and J by 3 bases; unmatched bases: 5. Germline V CDR1 and CDR2: KGHSH, LQKENI. CDR3 size: 13 residues. The CDR3 nucleotides are TGTGCCAGCTCTAGGGACAGCCTCTACGAGCAGTACTTC. Translation gives CASSRDSLYEQYF.

The J gene is TRBJ1-2, the V gene TRBV1. TRBV1 counts as a pseudogene. The CDR3 runs to 12 residues. The chain's CDR3 is CTSSQVRDGYTF. CDR3 in DNA: TGCACCAGCAGCCAAGTGCGGGACGGCTACACCTTC.

This chain links TRBV10-1 with TRBJ1-2; D gene unclear. V dropped 2 bases and J dropped 1 base, with 5 bases sitting between them. The CDR3 has 13 amino acids. Germline CDR1 is WNHNN and CDR2 is SYGVQD (reference sequence). This CDR3 reads CASSEGLNYGYTF. The CDR3 region has the DNA TGCGCCAGCAGTGAGGGCCTTAACTATGGCTACACCTTC.

This chain connects TRBV2 to TRBJ1-2; D is unclear. The CDR3 is 13 residues long. V was shortened by 4 bases and J by 3 bases, with 9 bases between the two germline ends. Germline V gene sequence: CDR1 SNHLY, CDR2 FYNNEI. The CDR3 bases are TGTGCCAGCAGTGCCAGAGCGGACTATGGCTACACCTTC. Its protein product is CASSARADYGYTF.

The chain uses TRBV30 and TRBJ2-1; 9 nucleotides align to TRBD1. With 0 bases clipped from V and 6 bases from J, the junction kept 12 bases outside the gene matches. The CDR3 sequence is 17 residues long. Per germline, CDR1 GTSNPN and CDR2 SVGIG (reference sequence). CDR3: CAWSVLPGQGGSNEQFF. The CDR3 nucleotides read TGTGCCTGGAGTGTACTGCCGGGACAGGGAGGTTCCAATGAGCAGTTCTTC.